The T cell receptor (beta chain) described here comes from a study of regulatory T cells in long-lasting Graves disease. CDR3-region Arm-PCR and iRepertoire HTBI primers produced the TCR beta libraries. TCRdb analysed the multiplex PCR reads with MiXCR anew, one entry per CDR3 protein. Among a few hundred thousand distinct CDR3 sequences listed, roughly 13% were seen once. This sample's time point: newly diagnosed GD, antithyroid drugs for less than 3 months. The TCR library used RNA extracted from PBMCs. The V gene's germline CDR1 is DFQATT and CDR2 SNEGSKA (reference sequence). The CDR3 is 14 amino acids. Deletions cut 5 bases from V and 10 bases from J, with 21 bases between. This clonotype was seen repeatedly, ten times or more. These data also formed part of another study, on T cells in Graves' hyperthyroidism and ophthalmopathy.

The receptor was derived from a man younger than 45 with Graves disease. The source was peripheral blood mononuclear cells (PBMCs), collected at new diagnosis, from a patient treated with antithyroid drugs. The rearrangement links TRBV20-1 to TRBJ2-1, with a tentative D call TRBD2 (5 bases). The CDR3 region is CSAQGGAGGGEQFF. The CDR3, as DNA: TGCAGTGCTCAAGGAGGAGCCGGTGGTGGGGAGCAGTTCTTC.